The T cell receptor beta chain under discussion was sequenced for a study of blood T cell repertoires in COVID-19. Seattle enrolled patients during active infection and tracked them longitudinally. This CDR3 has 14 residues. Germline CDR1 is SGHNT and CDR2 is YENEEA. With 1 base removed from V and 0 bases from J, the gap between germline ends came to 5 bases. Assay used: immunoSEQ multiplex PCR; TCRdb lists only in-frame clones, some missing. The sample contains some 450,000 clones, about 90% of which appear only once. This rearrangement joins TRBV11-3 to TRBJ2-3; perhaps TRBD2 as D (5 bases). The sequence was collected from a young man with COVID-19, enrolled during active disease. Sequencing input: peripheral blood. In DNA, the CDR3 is TGTGCCAGCAGCTTAGGGACTAGCACAGATACGCAGTATTTT. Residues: CASSLGTSTDTQYF. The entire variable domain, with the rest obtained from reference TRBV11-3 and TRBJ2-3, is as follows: EAGVVQSPRYKIIEKKQPVAFWCNPISGHNTLYWYLQNLGQGPELLIRYENEEAVDDSQLPKDRFSAERLKGVDSTLKIQPAELGDSAVYLCASSLGTSTDTQYFGPGTRLTVL.